This T cell receptor beta chain was sequenced during a study of response to subunit inactivated influenza vaccine listed by TCRdb under 2018. Broadly, across the study: Deep quantitative T cell receptor repertoire profiling was used in the study to track responses to a trivalent subunit inactivated influenza vaccine.

There are many counts of this clonotype. Its antigen is unknown. Per-base quality was not reported, and no clone a single base away is much larger than it. Here is what the overall study found, with its caveats: It was suggested by the authors that each seasonal influenza vaccination may recruit only a limited number of new T cells.

Preparation of the library involved RT-PCR. TCRdb shows the sequencer as Illumina HiSeq 2500. TCRdb ran its own pipeline on the public reads, namely fastp trimming at Q25 and MiXCR clone calling, and kept in-frame beta chains. One record per CDR3 amino acid sequence lists the most common genes and DNA. In all, the sample holds more than 150,000 distinct CDR3 sequences, and 7.5% to 10% of those were seen once. Of the sample, approximately 10% is held by the ten largest clones. Trimming at the junction amounts to 2 bases on V and 5 bases on J, and the germline ends lie 16 bases apart. Via the germline V gene, CDR1 is SGHRS and CDR2 YFSETQ. Reading from cysteine to phenylalanine, the CDR3 counts 15 amino acids. The entry retains the CDR3 DNA only, 45 bases that are in frame from base 1.

The chain is made from TRBV5-1 and TRBJ1-2; the D region possibly corresponds to TRBD1 (5 bases align). Sequencing was performed on non-naive T cells sorted from PBMCs, taken on the day of vaccination. This specimen's cell subset or site label, interpreted: memory T cell fraction. The sequence was collected from a man in his fifties or sixties who received an inactivated influenza vaccine. Donor details come from another sample of the same person, matched by shared clones. CDR3 region: CASSLTGDSEYGYTF. DNA sequence: TGCGCCAGCAGCTTAACTGGCGACAGCGAATATGGCTACACCTTC.